The rows below give T cell receptor beta chains drawn from one sample of a study of T cell responses to AZD1222 COVID-19 vaccine. Profiling relied on immunoSEQ multiplex PCR, and the TCRdb table lists in-frame clones only, not all of them. The profile covers fewer than 180,000 clones, with around 90% appearing a single time and 3% to 3.5% taken by the ten largest. Here the sequenced sample was peripheral blood, taken 28 days after the second AZD1222 dose. The origin of the receptors is an adult who received the AZD1222 COVID-19 vaccine. CDR3s include the opening cysteine and the closing phenylalanine or tryptophan. D genes are given only for firm matches. Clone size appears in some rows only: once, few, many, or a class for an expanded clone.

v_call: TRBV12-3/TRBV12-4; j_call: TRBJ1-2; d_call: NA; clone_size: NA; cdr3_nt: TGTGCCAGCAGGGCAGGAGAGGGCTACACCTTC; cdr3_aa: CASRAGEGYTF
v_call: TRBV28; j_call: TRBJ1-1; d_call: NA; clone_size: NA; cdr3_nt: TGTGCCAGCGGGCCAGGGGCCCTGAACACTGAAGCTTTCTTT; cdr3_aa: CASGPGALNTEAFF
v_call: TRBV5-1; j_call: TRBJ1-2; d_call: TRBD1; clone_size: NA; cdr3_nt: TGCGCCAGCAGCTTGGGGGGACAGGGGACTGGCTACACCTTC; cdr3_aa: CASSLGGQGTGYTF
v_call: TRBV7-2; j_call: TRBJ2-1; d_call: NA; clone_size: NA; cdr3_nt: TGTGCCAGCAGCTTAACAGGGACCACCTACAATGAGCAGTTCTTC; cdr3_aa: CASSLTGTTYNEQFF
v_call: TRBV6-5; j_call: TRBJ2-1; d_call: NA; clone_size: NA; cdr3_nt: TGTGCCAGCAGCCAACGCGAGTCCTACAATGAGCAGTTCTTC; cdr3_aa: CASSQRESYNEQFF
v_call: TRBV4-1; j_call: TRBJ2-7; d_call: NA; clone_size: NA; cdr3_nt: TGCGCCAGCAGCCAAGTGGGAGGTCGCGAGCAGTACTTC; cdr3_aa: CASSQVGGREQYF
v_call: TRBV4-2; j_call: TRBJ1-1; d_call: NA; clone_size: NA; cdr3_nt: TGTGCCAGCAGCCCGCTCGGGGTGAACACTGAAGCTTTCTTT; cdr3_aa: CASSPLGVNTEAFF
v_call: TRBV30; j_call: TRBJ1-2; d_call: TRBD1; clone_size: NA; cdr3_nt: TGTGCCGCCGACAGGGGAAACTATGGCTACACCTTC; cdr3_aa: CAADRGNYGYTF
v_call: TRBV6-5; j_call: TRBJ2-1; d_call: NA; clone_size: NA; cdr3_nt: TGTGCCAGCAGTTCCTCGGGCACTGAGCAGTTCTTC; cdr3_aa: CASSSSGTEQFF
v_call: TRBV19; j_call: TRBJ1-6; d_call: TRBD1; clone_size: NA; cdr3_nt: TGTGCCAGTATGGACAGGGGCAATTCACCCCTCCACTTT; cdr3_aa: CASMDRGNSPLHF
v_call: TRBV27; j_call: TRBJ2-1; d_call: NA; clone_size: NA; cdr3_nt: TGTGCCAGCACCCTAGGGGTCCGCTCCTACAATGAGCAGTTCTTC; cdr3_aa: CASTLGVRSYNEQFF
v_call: TRBV19; j_call: TRBJ2-5; d_call: NA; clone_size: NA; cdr3_nt: TGTGCCAGTAGTGCGAGAACAGGGATGGGAGAGACCCAGTACTTC; cdr3_aa: CASSARTGMGETQYF
v_call: TRBV6-4; j_call: TRBJ2-1; d_call: TRBD2; clone_size: once; cdr3_nt: TGTGCCAGCGCGAGGACAGGTGAGGGACTAGCGGGAGGATACAATGAGCAGTTCTTC; cdr3_aa: CASARTGEGLAGGYNEQFF
v_call: TRBV6-4; j_call: TRBJ1-2; d_call: TRBD1; clone_size: NA; cdr3_nt: TGTGCCAGCAGTGGTGACAGGGCTATTACCCCTAACTATGGCTACACCTTC; cdr3_aa: CASSGDRAITPNYGYTF
v_call: TRBV5-4; j_call: TRBJ1-3; d_call: NA; clone_size: NA; cdr3_nt: TGTGCCAGCAGCTTGTATTCTTCCTACACCATATATTTT; cdr3_aa: CASSLYSSYTIYF
v_call: TRBV19; j_call: TRBJ1-1; d_call: TRBD1; clone_size: NA; cdr3_nt: TGTGCCAGTAGTTTCCCGACAGGGAGTGCCCTCGGGAACACTGAAGCTTTCTTT; cdr3_aa: CASSFPTGSALGNTEAFF
v_call: TRBV6-5; j_call: TRBJ2-5; d_call: NA; clone_size: NA; cdr3_nt: TGTGCCAGCAGTTACTCGTCCGGGCAAGAGACCCAGTACTTC; cdr3_aa: CASSYSSGQETQYF
v_call: TRBV2; j_call: TRBJ1-1; d_call: NA; clone_size: NA; cdr3_nt: TGTGCCAGCAGGGTTCTACCTGAAGCTTTCTTT; cdr3_aa: CASRVLPEAFF
v_call: TRBV27; j_call: TRBJ1-1; d_call: NA; clone_size: NA; cdr3_nt: TGTGCCAGCCGTGGGGGTCACGCTGAAGCTTTCTTT; cdr3_aa: CASRGGHAEAFF
v_call: TRBV5-1; j_call: TRBJ2-3; d_call: TRBD2; clone_size: NA; cdr3_nt: TGCGCCAGCAGCTTGGCCACCAGGGAGGGGGATACGCAGTATTTT; cdr3_aa: CASSLATREGDTQYF
v_call: TRBV5-1; j_call: TRBJ1-1; d_call: NA; clone_size: once; cdr3_nt: TGCGCCAGCAGCTTGGCCCCCGGGGGTGAAACTGAAGCTTTCTTT; cdr3_aa: CASSLAPGGETEAFF
v_call: TRBV2; j_call: TRBJ2-7; d_call: TRBD2; clone_size: NA; cdr3_nt: TGTGCCAGCAGTCTAGGACTAGCGGGAGGGCGCGACGAGCAGTACTTC; cdr3_aa: CASSLGLAGGRDEQYF
v_call: TRBV7-6; j_call: TRBJ2-2; d_call: TRBD2; clone_size: NA; cdr3_nt: TGTGCCAGCAGCCCCGGGACGGCCGGGGGGGCCGGGGAGCTGTTTTTT; cdr3_aa: CASSPGTAGGAGELFF
v_call: TRBV12-5; j_call: TRBJ1-1; d_call: TRBD1; clone_size: NA; cdr3_nt: TGTGCTAGTGGTTTGCCTCGCGACAGTCAGGGGGACACTGAAGCTTTCTTT; cdr3_aa: CASGLPRDSQGDTEAFF
v_call: TRBV2; j_call: TRBJ1-2; d_call: TRBD1; clone_size: once; cdr3_nt: TGTGCCAGCAGTGAAGTAAGGCAGGGGGCAATTGGCTACACCTTC; cdr3_aa: CASSEVRQGAIGYTF
v_call: TRBV7-9; j_call: TRBJ1-5; d_call: NA; clone_size: NA; cdr3_nt: TGTGCCAGCCGGGAGGGTGAACAGCCCCAGCATTTT; cdr3_aa: CASREGEQPQHF
v_call: TRBV2; j_call: TRBJ1-3; d_call: NA; clone_size: NA; cdr3_nt: TGTGCCAGCAGTGAAGGGCTCTCTGGAAACACCATATATTTT; cdr3_aa: CASSEGLSGNTIYF
v_call: TRBV14; j_call: TRBJ1-5; d_call: TRBD1; clone_size: NA; cdr3_nt: TGTGCCAGCAGCGGACAGGGCTACAATCAGCCCCAGCATTTT; cdr3_aa: CASSGQGYNQPQHF
v_call: TRBV12-3/TRBV12-4; j_call: TRBJ2-1; d_call: NA; clone_size: NA; cdr3_nt: TGTGCCAGCAGTTTAACGGACGGGGAGCAGTTCTTC; cdr3_aa: CASSLTDGEQFF
v_call: TRBV27; j_call: TRBJ2-7; d_call: NA; clone_size: NA; cdr3_nt: TGTGCCAGCAGTTTATCCATTTCCAGCTACGAGCAGTACTTC; cdr3_aa: CASSLSISSYEQYF
v_call: TRBV18; j_call: TRBJ2-7; d_call: TRBD1; clone_size: NA; cdr3_nt: TGTGCCAGCTCACCAGGACAGGGGGCATTAAGAGAGCAGTACTTC; cdr3_aa: CASSPGQGALREQYF
v_call: TRBV10-2; j_call: TRBJ1-1; d_call: TRBD1; clone_size: NA; cdr3_nt: TGCGCCAGCAGTCGGGACAGGATGAACACTGAAGCTTTCTTT; cdr3_aa: CASSRDRMNTEAFF
v_call: TRBV15; j_call: TRBJ2-7; d_call: TRBD1; clone_size: NA; cdr3_nt: TGTGCCACCAGCAGAGCAGGGCCGGGACAGGCGTTCTACGAGCAGTACTTC; cdr3_aa: CATSRAGPGQAFYEQYF
v_call: TRBV27; j_call: TRBJ2-7; d_call: NA; clone_size: NA; cdr3_nt: TGTGCCAGCAGTTTATTTCCAGGGGCAGGCTACGAGCAGTACTTC; cdr3_aa: CASSLFPGAGYEQYF
v_call: TRBV5-5; j_call: TRBJ2-7; d_call: TRBD2; clone_size: NA; cdr3_nt: TGTGCCAGCAGCTTGGAGGTGGGACTAGCGGGAGGTTGGATCCACGAGCAGTACTTC; cdr3_aa: CASSLEVGLAGGWIHEQYF
v_call: TRBV9; j_call: TRBJ1-2; d_call: NA; clone_size: NA; cdr3_nt: TGTGCCAGCAGCCCGGCTCTTTCTAACTATGGCTACACCTTC; cdr3_aa: CASSPALSNYGYTF
v_call: TRBV7-9; j_call: TRBJ2-3; d_call: NA; clone_size: NA; cdr3_nt: TGTGCCAGCAGCCTGACAGATACGCAGTATTTT; cdr3_aa: CASSLTDTQYF
v_call: TRBV5-1; j_call: TRBJ2-1; d_call: NA; clone_size: NA; cdr3_nt: TGCGCCAGCAGCTTCACAACCGGGTTACGGGAGCCCAGCAATGAGCAGTTCTTC; cdr3_aa: CASSFTTGLREPSNEQFF
v_call: TRBV18; j_call: TRBJ1-1; d_call: NA; clone_size: NA; cdr3_nt: TGTGCCAGCTCAGATCGGTCCCTGAACACTGAAGCTTTCTTT; cdr3_aa: CASSDRSLNTEAFF
v_call: TRBV14; j_call: TRBJ1-1; d_call: NA; clone_size: NA; cdr3_nt: TGTGCCAGCAGCCTCGGCAGGGCGAGGACTGAAGCTTTCTTT; cdr3_aa: CASSLGRARTEAFF
v_call: TRBV5-1; j_call: TRBJ1-6; d_call: TRBD1; clone_size: NA; cdr3_nt: TGCGCCAGCAGCTTGGAGTTCAGGGGGTCGAGCTCCTATAATTCACCCCTCCACTTT; cdr3_aa: CASSLEFRGSSSYNSPLHF
v_call: TRBV5-8; j_call: TRBJ2-1; d_call: NA; clone_size: NA; cdr3_nt: TGTGCCAGCAGCCCGCAGGTTCATGAGCAGTTCTTC; cdr3_aa: CASSPQVHEQFF
v_call: TRBV7-9; j_call: TRBJ1-2; d_call: TRBD1; clone_size: NA; cdr3_nt: TGTGCCAGCAGCTTAGATACAGGGGGCGAGTATGGCTACACCTTC; cdr3_aa: CASSLDTGGEYGYTF
v_call: TRBV29-1; j_call: TRBJ2-2; d_call: TRBD2; clone_size: NA; cdr3_nt: TGCACCGCCGAGGGAGGGGAGGAGAACACCGGGGAGCTGTTTTTT; cdr3_aa: CTAEGGEENTGELFF
v_call: TRBV27; j_call: TRBJ1-4; d_call: NA; clone_size: NA; cdr3_nt: TGTGCCAGCAGTTTACGGGACGGTAATGAAAAACTGTTTTTT; cdr3_aa: CASSLRDGNEKLFF
v_call: TRBV14; j_call: TRBJ2-1; d_call: TRBD2; clone_size: NA; cdr3_nt: TGTGCCAGCAGCCGAGGACTAGCGGGCCCAAAGGGAGAGCAGTTCTTC; cdr3_aa: CASSRGLAGPKGEQFF
v_call: TRBV6-5; j_call: TRBJ1-1; d_call: NA; clone_size: NA; cdr3_nt: TGTGCCAGCAGCCATATCCGGGACACCACTGAAGCTTTCTTT; cdr3_aa: CASSHIRDTTEAFF
v_call: TRBV4-1; j_call: TRBJ1-4; d_call: NA; clone_size: NA; cdr3_nt: TGCGCCAGCAGCCCGAGGATGCAAAGAAATGAAAAACTGTTTTTT; cdr3_aa: CASSPRMQRNEKLFF
v_call: TRBV7-8; j_call: TRBJ1-2; d_call: TRBD1; clone_size: once; cdr3_nt: TGTGCCAGCAGCTTAGCGGGACAGGGGGCAGATGGCTACACCTTC; cdr3_aa: CASSLAGQGADGYTF
v_call: TRBV11-2; j_call: TRBJ2-1; d_call: TRBD2; clone_size: once; cdr3_nt: TGTGCCAGCAGCTTAGTTTTAGCGGGAGGCCACAATGAGCAGTTCTTC; cdr3_aa: CASSLVLAGGHNEQFF
v_call: TRBV6-5; j_call: TRBJ2-7; d_call: TRBD2; clone_size: once; cdr3_nt: TGTGCCAGCAGAAGCAGCTCTAGCGGGAGTTACGAGCAGTACTTC; cdr3_aa: CASRSSSSGSYEQYF
v_call: TRBV10-3; j_call: TRBJ2-3; d_call: TRBD2; clone_size: once; cdr3_nt: TGTGCCATCAGGCAGGGAGCGGGATACACAGATACGCAGTATTTT; cdr3_aa: CAIRQGAGYTDTQYF
v_call: TRBV11-2; j_call: TRBJ2-1; d_call: NA; clone_size: NA; cdr3_nt: TGTGCCAGCAGCTTAGGGTCCGGGGCCTACTACAATGAGCAGTTCTTC; cdr3_aa: CASSLGSGAYYNEQFF